Listed below are T cell receptor beta chains from one sample, sequenced in a study of shared clonotypes between healthy human individuals. Sequenced by immunoSEQ multiplex PCR; TCRdb stores in-frame clones only, minus some. The sample lists under 1,900,000 clones; approximately 98.5% were seen once. The specimen sequenced was naive CD4+ T cells sorted from blood. The source is a young man in good health. CDR3s include the opening cysteine and the closing phenylalanine or tryptophan. The order of the fields is clone size, V gene, D gene, J gene, CDR3 DNA, CDR3 protein. D genes are given only for firm matches. The size entry is marked missing in some rows and otherwise reads once, few, many or a size class.

.,TRBV28,TRBD2,TRBJ2-2,TGTGCCAGCAGTAATCTAGCGGGAGGCACCGGGGAGCTGTTTTTT,CASSNLAGGTGELFF
.,TRBV4-1,.,TRBJ1-2,TGCGCCAGCAGCCAAGAGGGACTACAGCGCTATGGCTACACCTTC,CASSQEGLQRYGYTF
.,TRBV28,.,TRBJ2-1,TGTGCCAGCAATGATAAATTGAGCCCCAAGGCCGATGAGCAGTTCTTC,CASNDKLSPKADEQFF
.,TRBV10-2,TRBD2,TRBJ2-1,TGCGCCAGCAGGGCCCCGACTAGCATTGGCTACAATGAGCAGTTCTTC,CASRAPTSIGYNEQFF
.,TRBV5-8,.,TRBJ2-3,TGTGCCAGCAGCTACCGGGCTCCCCCTCAGGGTGGCACAGATACGCAGTATTTT,CASSYRAPPQGGTDTQYF
.,TRBV11-2,.,TRBJ2-7,TGTGCCAGCAGCCCATACTACGAGCAGTACTTC,CASSPYYEQYF
.,TRBV9,.,TRBJ1-1,TGTGCCAGCAGCGTAGCTGATACTGAAGCTTTCTTT,CASSVADTEAFF
.,TRBV4-1,.,TRBJ2-1,TGCGCCAGCAGCCAAGGGAGGGGGGATTACAATGAGCAGTTCTTC,CASSQGRGDYNEQFF
.,TRBV30,TRBD1,TRBJ1-5,TGTGCCTGGAGCAGGGGGGCGGAGGGCAATCAGCCCCAGCATTTT,CAWSRGAEGNQPQHF
.,TRBV4-1,TRBD2,TRBJ2-4,TGCGCCAGCAGCCCGTCCACTAGCGGGAGGGCCCTGCGAGCCAAAAACATTCAGTACTTC,CASSPSTSGRALRAKNIQYF
.,TRBV5-5,.,TRBJ2-1,TGTGCCAGCAGCGCTGTCTACAATGAGCAGTTCTTC,CASSAVYNEQFF
.,TRBV4-3,.,TRBJ1-1,TGCGCCAGCAGCCAAGATCGCGGCAGGGTTGTAGCTTTCTTT,CASSQDRGRVVAFF
.,TRBV30,.,TRBJ2-3,TGTGCCTGGAGAAGCCCCGGAAGGGGATCCACAGATACGCAGTATTTT,CAWRSPGRGSTDTQYF
.,TRBV9,TRBD2,TRBJ2-1,TGTGCCAGCAGCACACCGGAGTCTAGCGGGGCCGAAGGGTTTGGGGGAACTAATGAGCAGTTCTTC,CASSTPESSGAEGFGGTNEQFF
.,TRBV7-8,.,TRBJ1-5,TGTGCCAGCAGCTCCGCGGGGGGGACAAATAGCAATCAGCCCCAGCATTTT,CASSSAGGTNSNQPQHF
.,TRBV30,.,TRBJ1-5,TGTGCCTGGAGTCGACAGGCGGAACAGCCCCAGCATTTT,CAWSRQAEQPQHF
.,TRBV6-6,.,TRBJ2-5,TGTGCCAGTTCAAACCCCACAGGGACCCAGGAGACCCAGTACTTC,CASSNPTGTQETQYF
.,TRBV7-9,TRBD1,TRBJ2-3,TGTGCCAGCAGATTCGAGGACAGGGGGAATCCAGATACGCAGTATTTT,CASRFEDRGNPDTQYF
.,TRBV5-5,TRBD2,TRBJ2-1,TGTGCCAGCAGCTTGCCCCCCGTACTAGCGGTGAATGAGCAGTTCTTC,CASSLPPVLAVNEQFF
.,TRBV18,.,TRBJ1-1,TGTGCCAGCTCACCCGGGCCCAGTCGGAACACTGAAGCTTTCTTT,CASSPGPSRNTEAFF
.,TRBV19,.,TRBJ1-1,TGTGCCAGTAGCCCGGGGACGGCAAACACTGAAGCTTTCTTT,CASSPGTANTEAFF
.,TRBV27,.,TRBJ2-7,TGTGCCAGCGGAGAGACAGTCTACGAGCAGTACTTC,CASGETVYEQYF
.,TRBV28,.,TRBJ1-2,TGTGCCAGCAGTGAGACCGGGACCCCGAAAAGGGACACCTTC,CASSETGTPKRDTF
once,TRBV28,.,TRBJ2-7,TGTGCCAGCAGTTTGGTAGTTTACGAGCAGTACTTC,CASSLVVYEQYF
.,TRBV18,TRBD2,TRBJ2-1,TGTGCCAGCTCACCAACTAGCGGGAGTTTCGATGAGCAGTTCTTC,CASSPTSGSFDEQFF
.,TRBV18,TRBD1,TRBJ2-1,TGTGCCAGCTCGCTTACAGGGGTGACGAACAATGAGCAGTTCTTC,CASSLTGVTNNEQFF
.,TRBV19,.,TRBJ2-7,TGTGCCAGTAGGAATACAGGGCGGTCCTACGAGCAGTACTTC,CASRNTGRSYEQYF
.,TRBV13,.,TRBJ1-2,TGTGCCAGCAGCTTAAAGCGATCCTATGGCTACACCTTC,CASSLKRSYGYTF
.,TRBV6-1,.,TRBJ1-2,TGTGCCAGCAGTGAGCTCGGGACAAGTTATGGCTACACCTTC,CASSELGTSYGYTF
once,TRBV5-1,TRBD2,TRBJ2-7,TGCGCCAGCACCCCTAGCGGGATCCAGGCCTACGAGCAGTACTTC,CASTPSGIQAYEQYF
.,TRBV6-1,TRBD1,TRBJ1-1,TGTGCCAGCAGTGTTGACAGGGGGGACACTGAAGCTTTCTTT,CASSVDRGDTEAFF
.,TRBV4-1,.,TRBJ2-3,TGCGCCAGCAGCCATAGAACAGATACGCAGTATTTT,CASSHRTDTQYF
.,TRBV15,.,TRBJ2-7,TGTGCCACCAGCAGAGAGGCCCAGGGGTTTTCCGAGCAGTACTTC,CATSREAQGFSEQYF
.,TRBV19,.,TRBJ2-2,TGTGCCAGTAGTACCTCAAGGATTTCCGGGGAGCTGTTTTTT,CASSTSRISGELFF
.,TRBV18,.,TRBJ2-5,TGTGCCAGCTCACCATCAGGACAGAGACAAGAGACCCAGTACTTC,CASSPSGQRQETQYF
.,TRBV9,TRBD2,TRBJ2-7,TGTGCCAGCAGCGGAAGTAGCGGGAGTCCCTACGAGCAGTACTTC,CASSGSSGSPYEQYF
.,TRBV10-2,.,TRBJ1-2,TGCGCCAGCAGTGCGGCAGGGTTGAATGGCTACACCTTC,CASSAAGLNGYTF
.,TRBV5-1,.,TRBJ2-7,TGCGCCAGCAGCTTGGCCCCTGGGGTCGGATCCTACGAGCAGTACTTC,CASSLAPGVGSYEQYF
.,TRBV7-2,.,TRBJ1-5,TGTGCCAGCAGCTTAGCCTCCAATCAGCCCCAGCATTTT,CASSLASNQPQHF
.,TRBV11-2,TRBD2,TRBJ2-1,TGTGCCAGCAGCCCGGGACTAGCGAACTACAATGAGCAGTTCTTC,CASSPGLANYNEQFF
.,TRBV18,.,TRBJ2-7,TGTGCCAGCTCACCACTGTCTAGCTACGAGCAGTACTTC,CASSPLSSYEQYF
.,TRBV29-1,TRBD2,TRBJ2-7,TGCAGCGTTGATTTAGCGGGAAGTCTCGAGCAGTACTTC,CSVDLAGSLEQYF
once,TRBV27,.,TRBJ2-1,TGTGCCAGCAGTTCCGACAGGACCCCCTCCTACAATGAGCAGTTCTTC,CASSSDRTPSYNEQFF
.,TRBV18,TRBD1,TRBJ2-3,TGTGCCAGCTCACCTTTGACAGGGGCCGATACGCAGTATTTT,CASSPLTGADTQYF
.,TRBV28,.,TRBJ1-1,TGTGCCAGCATCGTGAGGACAAGGGTTCGCACTGAAGCTTTCTTT,CASIVRTRVRTEAFF
once,TRBV5-1,TRBD2,TRBJ2-3,TGCGCCAGCAGCTTCGAATTAGCGGGAGGTTCAGATACGCAGTATTTT,CASSFELAGGSDTQYF
.,TRBV5-1,.,TRBJ1-4,TGCGCCAGCAGCTTGGGCTACAGGGAAGAAAAACTGTTTTTT,CASSLGYREEKLFF
.,TRBV19,TRBD1,TRBJ2-6,TGTGCCAGTAGTATGGGGACAGGAACCTCTGGGGCCAACGTCCTGACTTTC,CASSMGTGTSGANVLTF
.,TRBV6-5,.,TRBJ1-1,TGTGCCAGCAGTAGCGGCAGGCTAGGCACTGAAGCTTTCTTT,CASSSGRLGTEAFF
.,TRBV13,.,TRBJ2-4,TGTGCCAGCAGCTTAGGAGCCATGATGTTCGGGAACATTCAGTACTTC,CASSLGAMMFGNIQYF
.,TRBV2,.,TRBJ1-5,TGTGCCAGCAGGGGTTTTCAGCCCCAGCATTTT,CASRGFQPQHF
.,TRBV5-4,TRBD1,TRBJ1-2,TGTGCCAGCAGTTGGGGGGCCCCGGGACAGGGATTGGTCGGCTACACCTTC,CASSWGAPGQGLVGYTF
.,TRBV9,TRBD2,TRBJ2-1,TGTGCCAGCAGCGAAGGCGGGAGACCCTACAATGAGCAGTTCTTC,CASSEGGRPYNEQFF
.,TRBV10-2,.,TRBJ1-5,TGCGCCAGCAGTGATCCAGATCCGAATCAGCCCCAGCATTTT,CASSDPDPNQPQHF
.,TRBV2,.,TRBJ1-2,TGTGCCAGCAGTTACCACAGTTCTGGCTACACCTTC,CASSYHSSGYTF
.,TRBV7-3,.,TRBJ2-3,TGTGCCAGCAGCCCCGACGGGGTAGATACGCAGTATTTT,CASSPDGVDTQYF
.,TRBV7-9,TRBD2,TRBJ2-7,TGTGCCAGCAGCGTGGAGTCCAGGGAGGGCTACGAGCAGTACTTC,CASSVESREGYEQYF
.,TRBV7-3,.,TRBJ2-1,TGTGCCAGCAGCTCTGACCGCTACAATGAGCAGTTCTTC,CASSSDRYNEQFF
.,TRBV9,.,TRBJ1-1,TGTGCCAGCAGCCAAACCTCTGGAGCAAACACTGAAGCTTTCTTT,CASSQTSGANTEAFF